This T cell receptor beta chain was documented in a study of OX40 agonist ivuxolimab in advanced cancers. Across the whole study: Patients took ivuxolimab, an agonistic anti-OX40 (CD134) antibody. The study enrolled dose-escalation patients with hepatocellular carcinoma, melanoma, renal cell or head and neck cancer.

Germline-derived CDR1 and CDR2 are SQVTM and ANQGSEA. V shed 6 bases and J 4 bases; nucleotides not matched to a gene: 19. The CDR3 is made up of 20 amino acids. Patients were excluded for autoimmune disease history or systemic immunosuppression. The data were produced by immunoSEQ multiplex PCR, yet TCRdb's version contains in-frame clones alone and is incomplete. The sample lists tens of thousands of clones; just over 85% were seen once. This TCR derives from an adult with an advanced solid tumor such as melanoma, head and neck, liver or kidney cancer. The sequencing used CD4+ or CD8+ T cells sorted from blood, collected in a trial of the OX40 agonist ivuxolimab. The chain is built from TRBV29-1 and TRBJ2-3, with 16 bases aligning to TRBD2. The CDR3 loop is CSVADPGLAGGPGLPDTQYF. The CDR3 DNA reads TGCAGCGTAGCCGACCCGGGACTAGCGGGGGGGCCAGGTTTGCCAGATACGCAGTATTTT.